This T cell receptor beta chain was documented in a study of T cell changes during pregnancy in multiple sclerosis. Clones were read by immunoSEQ multiplex PCR, and TCRdb kept only the in-frame ones, dropping some. The data contain more than 40,000 clones, around 94% of them seen just once; the ten biggest clones take up around 0.58%. The CDR3 loop spans 12 amino acids. V shed 7 bases and J 6 bases; nucleotides not matched to a gene: 6. Germline-derived CDR1 and CDR2 are MNHEY and SVGAGI. The TCR comes from a female donor with multiple sclerosis, enrolled in a pregnancy study. The specimen comprised CD4+ T cells from peripheral blood mononuclear cells, sampled in the second trimester of pregnancy. The chain couples TRBV6-5 to TRBJ2-7; TRBD1 aligns across 7 bases. The CDR3: CASTDTGVEQYF. The CDR3 nucleotides are TGTGCCAGCACCGATACAGGGGTCGAGCAGTACTTC.